The 10 T cell receptor beta chains given below trace back to one sample, sequenced in a study of CD8 T cells in Susac syndrome (dated by TCRdb to the late 2010s). Library method: the immunoSEQ multiplex PCR assay. RNA was extracted with the RNeasy kit and roughly 0.45 to 1 ug was reverse transcribed using random hexamers. TCRdb passed the public sequencing reads through fastp at Q25 and MiXCR, retaining productive beta sequences. Rows with one shared CDR3 protein collapse into an entry with the most common genes and DNA. This sample holds some 94,000 distinct CDR3 sequences; roughly 94% were observed only once. The ten top clones hold over 0.3% of the sample. Source material: CD4+ T cells from PBMCs. The receptors here all came from a human donor with Susac syndrome.

The V call is TRBV20-1, the J call TRBJ1-1, with D possibly matching TRBD1 (5 bases). Trimming left V 1 base short and J 7 bases short, with 13 bases between. The CDR3 totals 13 residues. Germline CDR1 reads DFQATT; CDR2 reads SNEGSKA (reference sequence). Written as DNA, the CDR3 is TGCAGTGCTAGAGTCTTCAGGGTAGGTGAAGCTTTCTTT. This codes for CSARVFRVGEAFF.

The chain combines TRBV7-9 with TRBJ1-1; D unclear. V lost 1 base to trimming and J lost 0 bases, with 12 bases between them. This CDR3 comprises 16 residues. Per germline, CDR1 SEHNR and CDR2 FQNEAQ (reference sequence). Written as DNA, the CDR3 is TGTGCCAGCAGCTTAGTCCATCTGATACTGAACACTGAAGCTTTCTTT. Protein product: CASSLVHLILNTEAFF. The full variable domain, in which reference TRBV7-9 and TRBJ1-1 provide the parts outside the CDR3, is DTGVSQNPRHKITKRGQNVTFRCDPISEHNRLYWYRQTLGQGPEFLTYFQNEAQLEKSRLLSDRFSAERPKGSFSTLEIQRTEQGDSAMYLCASSLVHLILNTEAFFGQGTRLTVV.

The chain joins TRBV6-5 to TRBJ1-2; D remains ambiguous. The CDR3 runs 15 residues. Germline V gives CDR1 MNHEY, CDR2 SVGAGI. V lost 2 bases and J 0 bases, leaving 10 bases between the germline ends. This CDR3 reads CASSYAPGANYGYTF. In DNA, the CDR3 is TGTGCCAGCAGTTACGCACCAGGAGCTAACTATGGCTACACCTTC.

This sequence joins TRBV5-1 and TRBJ2-7; possibly TRBD1 for D (5 bases). The CDR3 is 14 amino acids. Deletions cut 4 bases from V and 0 bases from J, with 11 bases between. Germline CDR1 is SGHRS and CDR2 is YFSETQ. CDR3 in amino acids: CASSRDSLSYEQYF. Written as DNA, the CDR3 is TGCGCCAGCAGCCGAGACAGTCTCTCCTACGAGCAGTACTTC.

The J gene is TRBJ1-2, the V gene TRBV6-5; D uncertain. Trimming shortened V by 10 bases and J by 5 bases, and 17 bases separated the two germline ends. Germline CDR1 reads MNHEY; CDR2 reads SVGAGI. The CDR3 loop spans 13 amino acids. DNA for the CDR3: TGTGCCACCATTTCCACCCCTCAGTATGGCTACACCTTC. Translating gives CATISTPQYGYTF.

This chain joins TRBV3-1 and TRBJ1-1; a weak D match, TRBD1 (5 bases). CDR3 length: 14 amino acids. The germline gives CDR1 LGHDT, CDR2 YNNKEL (reference sequence). V was shortened by 7 bases and J by 4 bases, with 16 bases between the two germline ends. CDR3 protein: CASIGGSRSTEAFF. In DNA, the CDR3 is TGTGCCAGCATCGGGGGGTCTAGGAGCACTGAAGCTTTCTTT.

The V call is TRBV20-1, the J call TRBJ1-2, with 7 bases fitting TRBD1. The junction had 6 bases not matched to a gene; V was cut back by 5 bases and J by 3 bases. Germline V gene lookup returns CDR1 DFQATT and CDR2 SNEGSKA (reference sequence). The CDR3 spans 13 residues. The chain's CDR3 is CSAAAGGDYGYTF. Written as DNA, the CDR3 is TGCAGTGCTGCAGCAGGGGGAGACTATGGCTACACCTTC.

The chain recombines TRBV5-4 with TRBJ2-3; D tentatively reads TRBD1 or TRBD2 (5 bases each). This CDR3 is 15 amino acids long. The germline V gene encodes CDR1 SGHNT and CDR2 YYREEE (reference sequence). V was pared by 0 bases and J by 2 bases, with 10 bases between. The CDR3 spells CASSLGRGLTDTQYF. The CDR3 DNA is TGTGCCAGCAGCTTGGGACGGGGCCTCACAGATACGCAGTATTTT. The full variable domain, rest sourced from reference TRBV5-4 and TRBJ2-3, is ETGVTQSPTHLIKTRGQQVTLRCSSQSGHNTVSWYQQALGQGPQFIFQYYREEENGRGNFPPRFSGLQFPNYSSELNVNALELDDSALYLCASSLGRGLTDTQYFGPGTRLTVL.

J is TRBJ2-2 and V is TRBV27; no reliable D call. Germline assignment: CDR1 MNHEY and CDR2 SMNVEV (reference sequence). V dropped 4 bases and J dropped 1 base, with 10 bases sitting between them. This CDR3 is built from 15 residues. CDR3 sequence (DNA): TGTGCCAGCAGTTCTCCCCTCGGGAACACCGGGGAGCTGTTTTTT. This gives the protein CASSSPLGNTGELFF.

The rearrangement uses TRBV12-3 or TRBV12-4 and TRBJ2-7; 9 bases line up with TRBD1. V gave up 5 bases and J gave up 5 bases; unmatched junction bases: 7. This CDR3 contains 14 residues. The CDR3 DNA sequence: TGTGCCAGCAGTCCTAACAGGGGGCCGCACGAGCAGTACTTC. Protein product: CASSPNRGPHEQYF.